The 18 T cell receptor beta chains below were found in one sample sequenced in a study of CD8 T cells in ankylosing spondylitis (dated by TCRdb to about 2017). Overall study results and their limits: Blood from ankylosing spondylitis patients appeared to be characterized by a TCR beta motif composed of roughly eight highly homologous amino acid variants.

The library was prepared using 5' RACE. The run used an Illumina HiSeq 2500. TCRdb trimmed public reads at Q25 via fastp, called clones via MiXCR and kept in-frame beta chains. Records with the same CDR3 protein are collapsed into one entry carrying the most frequent genes and DNA. The sample contains fewer than 550,000 distinct CDR3 sequences, about 5.7% of them found a single time. Under 4.5% of the sample rests with the top ten. Their cognate antigens are unknown. Specimen: blood, either unsorted or a sorted T cell fraction (not recorded which). The receptors were sampled from a male donor with ankylosing spondylitis.

This clonotype was picked up many times. J is TRBJ2-7 and V is TRBV18; D gene unclear. With 3 bases removed from V and 6 bases from J, the gap between germline ends came to 9 bases. Germline V CDR1 and CDR2: KGHSH, LQKENI. This CDR3 is 12 amino acids long. Here the CDR3 DNA reads TGTGCCAGCTCACCTCGGACGGGCGAGCAGTACTTC. Its protein is CASSPRTGEQYF.

This clonotype appeared a few times. V usage is TRBV9 and J usage is TRBJ2-7; D may be TRBD2 (6 bases). The V end was cut by 0 bases, the J end by 2 bases, with 9 bases between. From germline, CDR1 is SGDLS and CDR2 YYNGEE. This CDR3 comprises 14 residues. CDR3 in amino acids: CASSVAGLPYEQYF. Written as DNA, the CDR3 is TGTGCCAGCAGCGTAGCGGGACTGCCCTACGAGCAGTACTTC.

This clonotype was recorded a few times. The chain couples TRBV5-1 to TRBJ2-2, with 10 bases matching TRBD1. Germline V gives CDR1 SGHRS, CDR2 YFSETQ. This CDR3 has 17 amino acids. Trimming cost V 1 base and J 2 bases; bases outside gene matches: 5. The CDR3 sequence is CASSLRDRGPNTGELFF. Written as DNA, the CDR3 is TGCGCCAGCAGCTTGAGGGACAGGGGCCCCAACACCGGGGAGCTGTTTTTT.

This clonotype was detected many times. The chain carries TRBV10-3 and TRBJ1-2; 7 bases line up with TRBD1. The CDR3 runs 14 residues. Germline V gene sequence: CDR1 ENHRY, CDR2 SYGVKD. V lost 5 bases to trimming and J lost 5 bases; unmatched junction nucleotides: 8. The CDR3 DNA reads as TGTGCCATCAGTCCTACAGGGGAGGGATATGGCTACACCTTC. Its translation is CAISPTGEGYGYTF.

The table lists this clonotype with many counts. The rearrangement joins TRBV29-1 to TRBJ1-1; unclear D gene. The CDR3 is 12 residues long. The V gene's germline CDR1 is SQVTM and CDR2 ANQGSEA. The V end lost 3 bases, the J end lost 12 bases, and 17 bases lay between the germline ends. Written as DNA, the CDR3 is TGCAGCGTTGAGGAACAGTCAGAGGTAACTTTCTTT. This translates into CSVEEQSEVTFF.

This rearrangement joins TRBV7-2 to TRBJ2-7; tentative D call: TRBD1 (5 bases). V gave up 6 bases and J gave up 8 bases, with 17 bases separating them. From germline, CDR1 is SGHTA and CDR2 FQGNSA. This CDR3 comprises 13 residues. The CDR3 region has the DNA TGTGCCAGCAGACAGGACCCTGCCCATCAGCAGTACTTC. The encoded protein is CASRQDPAHQQYF. The full variable domain, its missing parts supplied by reference TRBV7-2 and TRBJ2-7, is GAGVSQSPSNKVTEKGKDVELRCDPISGHTALYWYRQSLGQGLEFLIYFQGNSAPDKSGLPSDRFSAERTGGSVSTLTIQRTQQEDSAVYLCASRQDPAHQQYFGPGTRLTVT.

This clonotype was counted ten times or more. The V gene is TRBV24-1, the J gene TRBJ2-2, with D tentatively TRBD2 (5 bases). V dropped 2 bases and J dropped 3 bases, with 9 bases sitting between them. The germline V gene encodes CDR1 KGHDR and CDR2 SFDVKD. The CDR3 runs 15 residues. This chain's CDR3 is CATSDWEIDTGELFF. DNA of the CDR3: TGTGCCACCAGTGATTGGGAGATTGACACCGGGGAGCTGTTTTTT.

This clonotype was observed many times. J is TRBJ2-2 and V is TRBV5-5; no clear D. The ends were cut back, 2 bases at V and 6 bases at J, with 5 bases in the middle. Per the germline V gene, CDR1 is SGHKS and CDR2 is YYEKEE (reference sequence). The CDR3 sequence is 12 residues long. CDR3 sequence: CASSFQAGELFF. In DNA, the CDR3 is TGTGCCAGCAGCTTTCAGGCCGGGGAGCTGTTTTTT. The whole variable domain, remainder taken from reference TRBV5-5 and TRBJ2-2, is DAGVTQSPTHLIKTRGQQVTLRCSPISGHKSVSWYQQVLGQGPQFIFQYYEKEERGRGNFPDRFSARQFPNYSSELNVNALLLGDSALYLCASSFQAGELFFGEGSRLTVL.

The table lists this clonotype with many counts. The J gene is TRBJ2-4, the V gene TRBV5-1, with 10 bases identical to TRBD1. Germline trimming cut 3 bases from V and 4 bases from J; bases unmatched to any gene: 10. Germline CDR1 reads SGHRS; CDR2 reads YFSETQ. The CDR3 extends over 17 amino acids. CDR3 region: CASSSRDRGLLKNIQYF. As DNA, the CDR3 is TGCGCCAGCAGCTCGAGGGACAGGGGACTACTAAAAAACATTCAGTACTTC.

The chain links TRBV7-9 to TRBJ2-1; possible D gene TRBD1, 5 bases. Trimming shortened V by 7 bases and J by 4 bases, and 17 bases separated the two germline ends. CDR3 length: 15 residues. Germline V gives CDR1 SEHNR, CDR2 FQNEAQ (reference sequence). The CDR3 sequence is CASTSDIRYYNEQFF. Written as DNA, the CDR3 is TGTGCCAGCACCTCGGACATACGATATTACAATGAGCAGTTCTTC.

The CDR3 DNA reads as TGTGCCAGCAGACAAGGGGTACCGAACACCGGGGAGCTGTTTTTT. Its protein product is CASRQGVPNTGELFF. The chain employs TRBV28 and TRBJ2-2; possibly TRBD1 for D (5 bases). CDR1 and CDR2 from the germline V gene are MDHEN and SYDVKM. Trimming removed 6 bases at V and 0 bases at J, with 11 bases between. The CDR3 runs 15 residues.

This clonotype was detected ten times or more. The chain links TRBV5-6 to TRBJ1-2; the D gene is possibly TRBD1 (5 bases). This CDR3 has 13 residues. Deletions cut 1 base from V and 5 bases from J, with 9 bases between. Per germline, CDR1 SGHDT and CDR2 YYEEEE. Here the CDR3 reads CASSLMGEYGYTF. CDR3 DNA sequence: TGTGCCAGCAGCTTGATGGGGGAGTATGGCTACACCTTC.

This clonotype was detected ten times or more. The rearrangement uses TRBV7-2 and TRBJ2-5; D is undetermined. The CDR3 extends over 13 amino acids. The germline V gene has CDR1 SGHTA and CDR2 FQGNSA. The V gene lost 6 bases and the J gene lost 2 bases, with 10 bases spanning the gap. The CDR3 nucleotides are TGTGCCAGCAGACTGGTGGTACAAGAGACCCAGTACTTC. It specifies CASRLVVQETQYF. The full variable domain, its missing parts supplied by reference TRBV7-2 and TRBJ2-5, is GAGVSQSPSNKVTEKGKDVELRCDPISGHTALYWYRQSLGQGLEFLIYFQGNSAPDKSGLPSDRFSAERTGGSVSTLTIQRTQQEDSAVYLCASRLVVQETQYFGPGTRLLVL.

This clonotype was found a few times. J is TRBJ2-5 and V is TRBV3-1, with no clear D. The CDR3 is made up of 13 amino acids. Trimming removed 4 bases from V and 7 bases from J, with 13 bases in between. Germline CDR1 LGHDT, CDR2 YNNKEL (reference sequence). The CDR3 DNA is TGTGCCAGCAGCCGGGGAAGGCGAGGGACCCAGTACTTC. Amino acid sequence: CASSRGRRGTQYF.

V usage is TRBV5-1 and J usage is TRBJ2-3, with a possible D match to TRBD1 (6 bases). CDR3 length: 15 residues. The V end was cut by 4 bases, the J end by 2 bases, with 14 bases between. CDR1 is SGHRS and CDR2 is YFSETQ in the germline V gene. In nucleotides, the CDR3 is TGCGCCAGCAGCCACCAGGGGACACCCACAGATACGCAGTATTTT. It is translated as CASSHQGTPTDTQYF.

The table lists this clonotype with a few counts. The gene calls are TRBV10-3 and TRBJ2-5; D perhaps matches TRBD1 (6 bases). Per germline, CDR1 ENHRY and CDR2 SYGVKD. Trimming removed 0 bases from V and 7 bases from J, with 15 bases in between. There are 15 residues in the CDR3. The CDR3 DNA sequence: TGTGCCATCAGTGAGTCGCAGGGGCCCTGGGCGACCCAGTACTTC. Its protein is CAISESQGPWATQYF.

This clonotype was found a few times. The chain has TRBV6-1 and TRBJ2-1; a weak D match, TRBD2 (6 bases). From germline, CDR1 is MNHNS and CDR2 SASEGT. The CDR3 length is 16 residues. The germline V and J ends were trimmed by 3 bases and 0 bases, with 12 bases remaining between them. Here the CDR3 reads CASSDGEAPSYNEQFF. The CDR3, as DNA: TGTGCCAGCAGTGACGGGGAGGCACCCTCCTACAATGAGCAGTTCTTC.

A note on this clonotype: A much larger clonotype is one base distant, so this may be a read error. This CDR3 fails to terminate in the conserved phenylalanine or tryptophan, so it likely reflects a read error. This chain joins TRBV6-1 and TRBJ2-7, with D possibly being TRBD2 (6 bases). Germline assignment: CDR1 MNHNS and CDR2 SASEGT. This CDR3 is built from 14 residues. V lost 6 bases to trimming and J lost 1 base, with 13 bases between them. The CDR3 spells CASRGRRESYEQYS. CDR3 DNA: TGTGCCAGCAGAGGGCGGAGGGAATCCTACGAGCAGTACTCC.